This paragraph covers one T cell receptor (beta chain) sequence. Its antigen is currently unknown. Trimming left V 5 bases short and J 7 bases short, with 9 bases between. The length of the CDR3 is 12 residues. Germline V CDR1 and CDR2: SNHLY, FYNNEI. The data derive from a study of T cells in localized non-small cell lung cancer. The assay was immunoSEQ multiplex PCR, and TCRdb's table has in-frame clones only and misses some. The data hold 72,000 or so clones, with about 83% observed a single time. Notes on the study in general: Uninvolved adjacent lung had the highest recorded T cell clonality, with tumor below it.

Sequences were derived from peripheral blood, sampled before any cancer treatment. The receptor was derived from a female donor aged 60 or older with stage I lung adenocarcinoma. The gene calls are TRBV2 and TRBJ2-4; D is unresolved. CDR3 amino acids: CASSTIQNIQYF. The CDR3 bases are TGTGCCAGCAGTACCATTCAGAACATTCAGTACTTC.